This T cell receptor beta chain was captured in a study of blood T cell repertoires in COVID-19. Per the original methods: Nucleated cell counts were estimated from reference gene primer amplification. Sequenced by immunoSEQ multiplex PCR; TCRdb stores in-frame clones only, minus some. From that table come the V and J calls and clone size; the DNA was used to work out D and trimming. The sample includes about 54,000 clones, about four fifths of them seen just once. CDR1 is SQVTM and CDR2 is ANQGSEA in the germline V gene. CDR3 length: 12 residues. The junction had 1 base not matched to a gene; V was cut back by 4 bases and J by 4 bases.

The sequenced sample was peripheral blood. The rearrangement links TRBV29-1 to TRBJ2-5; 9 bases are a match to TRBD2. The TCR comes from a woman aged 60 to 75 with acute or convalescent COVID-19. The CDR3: CSVATSGETQYF. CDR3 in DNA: TGCAGCGTTGCGACTAGCGGAGAGACCCAGTACTTC.